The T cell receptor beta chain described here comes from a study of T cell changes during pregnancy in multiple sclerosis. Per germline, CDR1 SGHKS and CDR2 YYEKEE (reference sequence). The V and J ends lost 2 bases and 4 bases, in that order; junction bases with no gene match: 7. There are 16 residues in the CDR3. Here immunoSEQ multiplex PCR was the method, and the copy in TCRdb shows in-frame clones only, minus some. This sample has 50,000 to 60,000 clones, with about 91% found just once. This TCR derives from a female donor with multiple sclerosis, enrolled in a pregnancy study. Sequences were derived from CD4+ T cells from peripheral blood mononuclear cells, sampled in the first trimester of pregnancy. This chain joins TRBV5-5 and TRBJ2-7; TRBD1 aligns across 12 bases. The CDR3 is CASSFPKGQGAYEQYF. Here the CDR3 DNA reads TGTGCCAGCAGCTTTCCAAAGGGACAGGGGGCGTACGAGCAGTACTTC.